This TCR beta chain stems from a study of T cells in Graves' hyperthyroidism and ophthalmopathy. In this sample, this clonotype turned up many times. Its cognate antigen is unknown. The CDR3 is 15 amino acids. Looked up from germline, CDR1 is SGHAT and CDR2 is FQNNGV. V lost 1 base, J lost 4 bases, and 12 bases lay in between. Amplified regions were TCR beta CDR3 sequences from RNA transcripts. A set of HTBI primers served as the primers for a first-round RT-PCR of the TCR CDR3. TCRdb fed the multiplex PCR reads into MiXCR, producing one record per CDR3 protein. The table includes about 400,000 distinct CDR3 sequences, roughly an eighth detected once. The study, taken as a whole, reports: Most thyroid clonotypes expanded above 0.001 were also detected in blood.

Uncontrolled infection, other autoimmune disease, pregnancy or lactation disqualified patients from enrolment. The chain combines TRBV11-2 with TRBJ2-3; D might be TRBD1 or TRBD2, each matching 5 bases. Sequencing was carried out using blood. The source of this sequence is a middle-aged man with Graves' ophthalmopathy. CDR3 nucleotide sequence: TGTGCCAGCAGCTTAGGGATCCGGGGCTCAGATACGCAGTATTTT. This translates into CASSLGIRGSDTQYF.